These T cell receptor beta chains were read from a single sample in a study of cytomegalovirus exposure and HLA in healthy donors. The assay was immunoSEQ multiplex PCR, and TCRdb's table has in-frame clones only and misses some. The data show over 70,000 clones, 80% seen once. The specimen sequenced was PBMCs. These receptors were taken from a man aged 18 to 35 in good health and CMV-seronegative. Both conserved end residues are part of each CDR3. The D gene is left open where the match is weak. Rows give clone size only sometimes, using once, few, many, or a class for an expanded clone.

j_call clone_size d_call v_call cdr3_nt cdr3_aa
TRBJ2-1 few . TRBV7-9 TGTGCCAGCAGCTTAGTGCTTAGCAATGCCAATGAGCAGTTCTTC CASSLVLSNANEQFF
TRBJ1-1 once . TRBV5-1 TGCGCCAGCAGCGCCGAGCGAAACATGAACACTGAAGCTTTCTTT CASSAERNMNTEAFF
TRBJ2-1 . . TRBV5-1 TGCGCCAGCAGCTTGAACGGAGTTTCTACCTACAATGAGCAGTTCTTC CASSLNGVSTYNEQFF
TRBJ2-1 . TRBD2 TRBV6-1 TGTGCCAGCCCAGAGCGGGGGACCTACAATGAGCAGTTCTTC CASPERGTYNEQFF
TRBJ2-3 . TRBD1 TRBV5-6 TGTGCCAGCAGCTTGTTGGGACAGGGCAGCACAGATACGCAGTATTTT CASSLLGQGSTDTQYF
TRBJ1-2 . . TRBV30 TGTGCCTGGAGTGGGGGGCGAGGCTATGGCTACACCTTC CAWSGGRGYGYTF
TRBJ2-7 . TRBD2 TRBV7-9 TGTTCCAGCAGCTTATTGCGGGGGGCCACCACAGGCTCCTACGAGCAGTACTTC CSSSLLRGATTGSYEQYF
TRBJ2-1 . . TRBV10-1 TGCGCCAGCAGTGATGGGTCTGACAGCTCCTACAATGAGCAGTTCTTC CASSDGSDSSYNEQFF
TRBJ2-5 . TRBD2 TRBV5-4 TGTGCCAGCAGCTTGGATGCGGGGGGGCAAGAGACCCAGTACTTC CASSLDAGGQETQYF
TRBJ1-1 . . TRBV6-5 TGTGCCAGCAGTTCGGCAGGGAGGATGAACACTGAAGCTTTCTTT CASSSAGRMNTEAFF
TRBJ2-1 . TRBD1 TRBV5-1 TGCGCCAGCAGCCTCCGGGACAGGGGGTACAATGAGCAGTTCTTC CASSLRDRGYNEQFF
TRBJ1-4 . TRBD1 TRBV27 TGTGCCAGCAGTTTGCCCGGGACAGGAGGCGAAAAACTGTTTTTT CASSLPGTGGEKLFF
TRBJ2-2 . . TRBV19 TGTGCCAGTAGCCTACTAGCAGTCACCGGGGAGCTGTTTTTT CASSLLAVTGELFF
TRBJ2-1 . . TRBV2 TGTGCCAGCAGTAAGAGACAGGCCGCTACTGTTAGCTCCTACAATGAGCAGTTCTTC CASSKRQAATVSSYNEQFF
TRBJ1-3 . . TRBV6-5 TGTGCCAGCAGCCCGACAGGTAACTCTGGAAACACCATATATTTT CASSPTGNSGNTIYF
TRBJ1-1 . . TRBV5-1 TGCGCCAGCAGCTTGGAGGAGATCACTGAAGCTTTCTTT CASSLEEITEAFF
TRBJ2-1 . TRBD1 TRBV4-1 TGCGCCAGCAGCCAAACTACGGGACAGGAAGGCAATGAGCAGTTCTTC CASSQTTGQEGNEQFF
TRBJ1-2 . TRBD1 TRBV7-2 TGTGCCAGCAGCTCAGGGGGGCACAACTATGGCTACACCTTC CASSSGGHNYGYTF
TRBJ2-1 once TRBD1 TRBV5-5 TGTGCCAGCAGCTTGGAAGGGACAGGGAGGAATGAGCAGTTCTTC CASSLEGTGRNEQFF
TRBJ2-7 . TRBD1 TRBV5-6 TGTGCCAGCAGCTACACCGGGACAGGGACCTCCTACGAGCAGTACTTC CASSYTGTGTSYEQYF
TRBJ2-5 . TRBD2 TRBV11-2 TGTGCCAGCACCCCCTCAGCGGGGGGCCAAGAGACCCAGTACTTC CASTPSAGGQETQYF
TRBJ2-2 . TRBD2 TRBV5-1 TGCGCCAGCAGCTCCAGCGGGGTAAACACCGGGGAGCTGTTTTTT CASSSSGVNTGELFF
TRBJ2-7 . TRBD1 TRBV7-9 TGTGCCAGCAGCTTACTCACAGGGGGCAACGACGAGCAGTACTTC CASSLLTGGNDEQYF
TRBJ2-1 . TRBD1 TRBV29-1 TGCAGCGTTGAACTTTGGGACAGGGGTAATGAGCAGTTCTTC CSVELWDRGNEQFF
TRBJ1-2 . TRBD1 TRBV5-1 TGCGCCAGCAGCCTGACCACTGAGACAGGGGCCTCCAACGGCTACACCTTC CASSLTTETGASNGYTF
TRBJ2-3 once . TRBV29-1 TGCAGCGGAGGAGTAATCTCAGATACGCAGTATTTT CSGGVISDTQYF
TRBJ2-5 . TRBD2 TRBV5-1 TGCGCCAGCAGCCCGGGACTAGCGGCTCGGGAGACCCAGTACTTC CASSPGLAARETQYF
TRBJ1-5 . . TRBV19 TGTGCCAGTAGCTTGGACAGTTTCAATCAGCCCCAGCATTTT CASSLDSFNQPQHF
TRBJ1-1 . . TRBV5-1 TGCGCCAGCAGCTTGGCCGGGGATAACACTGAAGCTTTCTTT CASSLAGDNTEAFF
TRBJ2-5 . . TRBV19 TGTGCCAGTAGTAGAGGACAGCAAGAGACCCAGTACTTC CASSRGQQETQYF
TRBJ1-2 . . TRBV29-1 TGCAGCGTTGAAGATATGATTTTAGAGGCCTATGGCTACACCTTC CSVEDMILEAYGYTF
TRBJ2-4 . . TRBV29-1 TGTGCGGCTGGGGGCAACATTCAGTACTTC CAAGGNIQYF
TRBJ2-7 few . TRBV4-1 TGCGCCAGCAGCCAAGGAGAACAGAAGAACTACGAGCAGTACTTC CASSQGEQKNYEQYF
TRBJ2-3 . TRBD2 TRBV5-4 TGTGCCAGCAGCTTACCAGCGGGGGGGACAGATACGCAGTATTTT CASSLPAGGTDTQYF
TRBJ1-2 once . TRBV5-1 TGCGCCAGCAGCTTCTCCAGGGACAATAACTATGGCTACACCTTC CASSFSRDNNYGYTF
TRBJ2-3 . TRBD2 TRBV5-1 TGCGCCAGCAGCTTGGCGCTAGCGGGGGGCCCGTCTAGCACAGATACGCAGTATTTT CASSLALAGGPSSTDTQYF
TRBJ1-3 . . TRBV11-2 TGTGCCAGCAGCCCCGGGGGGTACGTCTCTGGAAACACCGTATATTTT CASSPGGYVSGNTVYF
TRBJ1-5 . TRBD1 TRBV7-8 TGTGCCAGCAGCTTAGGTCTCAGGGGGCAGGACAATCAGCCCCAGCATTTT CASSLGLRGQDNQPQHF
TRBJ2-2 . . TRBV19 TGTGCCAGTAGTTTTGGGGTGGACACTGGGGAGCTGTTTTTT CASSFGVDTGELFF
TRBJ1-5 . . TRBV7-2 TGTGCCAGCAGCGCTACGACAGGTCCTCTCCAGCCCCAGCATTTT CASSATTGPLQPQHF
TRBJ2-3 . . TRBV15 TGTGCCACCAGCAGAGAGGGCAGGGCGCATACGCAGTATTTT CATSREGRAHTQYF
TRBJ2-5 once TRBD2 TRBV4-1 TGCGCCAGCAGCCAAGATCTAGCGGGGGGGCCGGGCCGCCAAGAGACCCAGTACTTC CASSQDLAGGPGRQETQYF
TRBJ1-3 few TRBD1 TRBV4-2 TGTGCCAGCAGCCCAGGACAGGTCCAAATCTCTGGAAACACCATATATTTT CASSPGQVQISGNTIYF
TRBJ2-1 . TRBD2 TRBV7-6 TGTGCCAGCAGCTCTTACTTTTCGAGCGGGGGTGTTGAGCAGTTCTTC CASSSYFSSGGVEQFF
TRBJ1-5 . TRBD1 TRBV15 TGTGCCACCAGCGGGGGAGGACAGGTTAGCAATCAGCCCCAGCATTTT CATSGGGQVSNQPQHF
TRBJ2-3 . . TRBV7-2 TGTGCCAGCAGCTTAGGGGGCCTTCTTGGCACAGATACGCAGTATTTT CASSLGGLLGTDTQYF
TRBJ1-4 . TRBD1 TRBV5-1 TGCGCCAGCAGCTTGGGCCCCCGGGACAGGGAGGAAGAAAAACTGTTTTTT CASSLGPRDREEEKLFF
TRBJ1-1 . . TRBV6-1 TGTGCCAGCAGTGAACCCAGGAGGCGAGGGAACACTGAAGCTTTCTTT CASSEPRRRGNTEAFF
TRBJ2-6 . TRBD2 TRBV9 TGTGCCAGCAGCCCGCTAGCGGGGGGCTCTGGGGCCAACGTCCTGACTTTC CASSPLAGGSGANVLTF
TRBJ2-7 . . TRBV7-9 TGTGCCAGCAGCTTAGGGGGAGCGTCCTACGAGCAGTACTTC CASSLGGASYEQYF
TRBJ2-2 once . TRBV7-8 TGTGCCAGCAGCTTCTCCTTGCCGGGCACCGGGGAGCTGTTTTTT CASSFSLPGTGELFF
TRBJ1-5 . . TRBV6-1 TGTGCCAGCAGTGAAGCGACAATTAGCAATCAGCCCCAGCATTTT CASSEATISNQPQHF
TRBJ1-1 . TRBD1 TRBV5-1 TGCGCCAGCAGCCCAGGACAGGGTCCCACTGAAGCTTTCTTT CASSPGQGPTEAFF
TRBJ1-2 . . TRBV15 TGTGCCACCAGCCCCCTGCAGGCAGGGATGCCCTATGGCTACACCTTC CATSPLQAGMPYGYTF
TRBJ1-6 once . TRBV19 TGTGCCAGCGGGGGGCAGGGGTCCCCATCACCCCTCCACTTT CASGGQGSPSPLHF
TRBJ2-3 . TRBD2 TRBV10-3 TGTGCCATCAGTGCTCGCGGGGGGACCACAGATACGCAGTATTTT CAISARGGTTDTQYF